Listed below are T cell receptor beta chains from one sample, sequenced in a study of CXCR3-negative and CXCR3-positive naive CD8 T cells. Reanalyzing the 5' RACE reads, TCRdb keeps one entry per CDR3 protein, without DNA. The sample data list 50,000 to 60,000 distinct CDR3 sequences. The sample consisted of naive CXCR3+ CD8+ T cells from blood. These receptors all come from a human donor in good health. Some clones in this sample may be carry-over from other donors' samples. Both conserved end residues are part of each CDR3. Not all rows give a size; the values are once, few, many and, for expanded clones, a class.

>NA|TRBJ2-1|TRBV4-1
CASSQDRGGDEQFF
>NA|TRBJ2-1|TRBV29-1
CSVEAAQASVNEQFF
>NA|TRBJ2-2|TRBV6-2/TRBV6-3
CASSLYRSRTGELFF
>NA|TRBJ2-5|TRBV7-2
CASSLLSTSILETQYF
>NA|TRBJ2-5|TRBV20-1
CSAPSGQQETQYF
>NA|TRBJ2-3|TRBV27
CASSPHKLSTDTQYF
>NA|TRBJ2-2|TRBV6-5
CASSYSDRGTGELFF
>NA|TRBJ2-7|TRBV14
CASSHRQDLWGEQYF
>NA|TRBJ1-2|TRBV12-3/TRBV12-4
CASVDRTYGYTF
>NA|TRBJ1-3|TRBV7-6
CASSNRENTIYF
>NA|TRBJ2-7|TRBV9
CASSDSGGGPYEQYF
>NA|TRBJ1-2|TRBV4-2
CASSQDHRSTGYGYTF
>NA|TRBJ2-1|TRBV12-3/TRBV12-4
CASSFGENEQFF
>NA|TRBJ2-2|TRBV12-3/TRBV12-4
CASRTGARGTGELFF
>NA|TRBJ2-5|TRBV7-2
CASSLSSQETQYF
>NA|TRBJ2-7|TRBV6-5
CASKVSAYTYEQYF
>NA|TRBJ2-7|TRBV3-1
CASSQDLPGGPWDEQYF
>NA|TRBJ2-1|TRBV5-1
CASSFFSGGANEQFF
>NA|TRBJ2-2|TRBV12-3/TRBV12-4
CASSLAEPGVDELFF
>NA|TRBJ2-1|TRBV12-3/TRBV12-4
CASRPTGGTEQFF
>NA|TRBJ2-7|TRBV4-2
CASSQEAGVPSSYEQYF
>medium-sized|TRBJ2-2|TRBV29-1
CSYQGGAGELFF
>NA|TRBJ2-1|TRBV7-9
CASVKQGGYNEQFF
>NA|TRBJ2-1|TRBV11-2
CASSAEVAGLAINEQFF
>NA|TRBJ1-3|TRBV9
CASSHPGTGNPSGNTIYF
>NA|TRBJ2-5|TRBV28
CASSLSAGKETQYF
>NA|TRBJ2-5|TRBV28
CASSTWSSETQYF
>NA|TRBJ2-3|TRBV6-2/TRBV6-3
CASSYWAETDTQYF
>NA|TRBJ1-2|TRBV7-6
CASSHDRGRTGDLGYTF
>NA|TRBJ1-1|TRBV29-1
CSVRDRAGAFF
>NA|TRBJ1-1|TRBV6-5
CASSETEYMNTEAFF
>NA|TRBJ1-1|TRBV14
CASSPGITYLNTEAFF
>NA|TRBJ2-7|TRBV29-1
CSVESDRGFYEQYF
>NA|TRBJ1-2|TRBV29-1
CSGVTGNPYGYTF
>NA|TRBJ2-1|TRBV27
CASSRPGLSSYNEQFF
>NA|TRBJ2-3|TRBV20-1
CSARSSGGARDTQYF
>NA|TRBJ1-2|TRBV4-1
CASSQDGTGMNYGYTF
>NA|TRBJ1-3|TRBV9
CASSVGRTRDGGNTIYF
>NA|TRBJ2-2|TRBV4-1
CASSQGGQGGELFF
>NA|TRBJ2-2|TRBV7-8
CASSPRGGFSGELFF
>NA|TRBJ2-3|TRBV12-3/TRBV12-4
CASRTGSTDTQYF
>NA|TRBJ2-5|TRBV14
CASSQIKTRSSETQYF
>NA|TRBJ2-5|TRBV7-3
CASSRGQGRQETQYF
>NA|TRBJ2-2|TRBV12-3/TRBV12-4
CASSPGTPSTGELFF
>NA|TRBJ2-2|TRBV12-5
CASGWFSTGELFF
>NA|TRBJ2-1|TRBV29-1
CSVGREEGYNEQFF
>NA|TRBJ2-1|TRBV29-1
CSVPRDGSYNEQFF
>NA|TRBJ1-1|TRBV7-9
CASSLGSGLNTEAFF
>NA|TRBJ1-5|TRBV28
CASSEPGSPNQPQHF
>NA|TRBJ2-7|TRBV7-2
CASTSAGGPNEQYF
>NA|TRBJ2-7|TRBV20-1
CSARDLAVSYEQYF
>NA|TRBJ2-7|TRBV6-2/TRBV6-3
CASSYVQDYEQYF
>NA|TRBJ2-2|TRBV29-1
CSVVGITGELFF
>NA|TRBJ2-1|TRBV29-1
CSVTRVYEQFF
>NA|TRBJ2-3|TRBV5-6
CASSLGALLRTDTQYF
>NA|TRBJ2-3|TRBV11-2
CASSLVLADTQYF
>NA|TRBJ2-7|TRBV9
CASSVGDRAGYEQYF
>NA|TRBJ2-2|TRBV11-2
CASSLVANPNTGELFF
>NA|TRBJ2-3|TRBV5-6
CASSSGTSGGITDTQYF